The next 16 T cell receptor beta chains were all read from a single sample in a study of PD-L1 blockade in urothelial cancer. This sample's time point: pretreatment peripheral blood. Only in-frame clones appear in the TCRdb table, and some are missing; sequencing was by immunoSEQ multiplex PCR. The sample contains 130,000 or so clones, roughly 84% of which appear only once. The sample was PBMCs, taken around atezolizumab (anti-PD-L1) treatment. These receptors all stem from a man between 45 and 60 years old with urothelial cancer.

Only one count was recorded for this clone. J is TRBJ2-2 and V is TRBV28; maybe TRBD2 (6 bases). The V gene's germline CDR1 is MDHEN and CDR2 SYDVKM. V lost 8 bases to trimming and J lost 6 bases, with 19 bases between them. The CDR3 consists of 15 residues. The CDR3 spells CASGAPGVGAGELFF. CDR3 sequence (DNA): TGTGCCAGCGGGGCCCCGGGGGTAGGGGCCGGGGAGCTGTTTTTT.

V gene TRBV4-2 combines with J gene TRBJ2-1; 16 bases map to TRBD2. V gave up 4 bases and J gave up 10 bases; unmatched junction bases: 4. Germline CDR1 and CDR2: LGHNA and YNFKEQ. The CDR3 has 15 residues. CDR3 coding DNA: TGTGCCAGCAGCCCTCCGGGACTAGCGGGAGGGGAGCAGTTCTTC. This translates into CASSPPGLAGGEQFF.

The V gene is TRBV5-1, the J gene TRBJ2-7, with 7 bases lining up with TRBD1. The CDR3 consists of 16 residues. The V gene's germline CDR1 is SGHRS and CDR2 YFSETQ. V was pared by 3 bases and J by 6 bases, with 15 bases of the junction left unmatched. Here the CDR3 reads CASSSFSTGYRGEQYF. In nucleotides, the CDR3 is TGCGCCAGCAGCTCCTTCTCGACAGGGTACAGGGGCGAGCAGTACTTC.

The J gene is TRBJ2-1, the V gene TRBV5-1; D possibly corresponds to TRBD1 (6 bases). This CDR3 has 15 amino acids. Germline values: CDR1 SGHRS, CDR2 YFSETQ. Trimming shortened V by 5 bases and J by 5 bases, and 17 bases separated the two germline ends. The CDR3 DNA follows: TGCGCCAGCAGTCTGATCTGGTGGGGGCACAATGAGCAGTTCTTC. Its translation is CASSLIWWGHNEQFF.

Regarding this clone: Other DNA sequences from this sample encode an identical CDR3 as well. The CDR3 loop reads CASSQGLAGTGELFF. The CDR3 region has the DNA TGCGCCAGCAGCCAAGGACTAGCTGGCACCGGGGAGCTGTTTTTT. The chain links TRBV4-1 to TRBJ2-2; TRBD2 matches 7 bases. Germline V gives CDR1 MGHRA, CDR2 YSYEKL. With 1 base clipped from V and 4 bases from J, the junction kept 3 bases outside the gene matches. CDR3 length: 15 amino acids.

The V gene is TRBV9, the J gene TRBJ1-3; 7 nucleotides line up with TRBD1. V gave up 4 bases and J gave up 6 bases; unmatched junction bases: 4. Looked up from germline, CDR1 is SGDLS and CDR2 is YYNGEE. This CDR3 region has 13 residues. The CDR3, as DNA: TGTGCCAGCAGCCGGGACAGTAAAAACACCATATATTTT. It specifies CASSRDSKNTIYF.

The CDR3 region is CSVEDILAGGSEQFF. CDR3 nucleotides: TGCAGCGTTGAAGATATACTAGCGGGAGGTAGTGAGCAGTTCTTC. This chain links TRBV29-1 with TRBJ2-1; 12 nucleotides line up with TRBD2. V gave up 0 bases and J gave up 9 bases; unmatched junction bases: 6. Germline V gene data show CDR1 as SQVTM and CDR2 as ANQGSEA. This CDR3 region has 15 residues.

V gene TRBV7-8 combines with J gene TRBJ2-3; 7 bases agree with TRBD1. Germline CDR1 reads SGHVS; CDR2 reads FQNEAQ. The CDR3 sequence is 16 residues long. J gave up 5 bases and V 3 bases, and 11 bases lay outside the gene matches. The CDR3: CASSLNLETGQDTQYF. In DNA, the CDR3 is TGTGCCAGCAGCTTGAACCTCGAGACAGGGCAAGATACGCAGTATTTT.

V usage is TRBV5-4 and J usage is TRBJ2-1; D perhaps matches TRBD1 (5 bases). V lost 0 bases, J lost 5 bases, and 9 bases lay in between. CDR1 SGHNT and CDR2 YYREEE come from the germline V gene (reference sequence). The CDR3 is made up of 14 amino acids. CDR3 in amino acids: CASSLAATDNEQFF. The CDR3 nucleotides are TGTGCCAGCAGCTTGGCCGCGACAGACAATGAGCAGTTCTTC.

J is TRBJ2-1 and V is TRBV11-2; the match to TRBD1 covers 10 bases. V trimming: 0 bases; J trimming: 10 bases; junction bases outside the gene matches: 15. Germline V gene data show CDR1 as SGHAT and CDR2 as FQNNGV. The CDR3 has 18 residues. CDR3 amino acids: CASSLDTFGTGVASEQFF. CDR3 coding DNA: TGTGCCAGCAGCTTAGATACCTTCGGGACAGGGGTTGCCTCGGAGCAGTTCTTC.

In this sample, this clone turned up a few times. The chain joins TRBV2 to TRBJ1-1; the match to TRBD1 covers 7 bases. The junction had 4 bases not matched to a gene; V was cut back by 6 bases and J by 0 bases. CDR3 length: 14 residues. CDR1 is SNHLY and CDR2 is FYNNEI in the germline V gene. The DNA of the CDR3 is TGTGCCAGCAGACCGGACAGGTTGAACACTGAAGCTTTCTTT. Amino acids: CASRPDRLNTEAFF.

This chain connects TRBV9 to TRBJ1-1, with D perhaps matching TRBD1 (6 bases). Germline V lookup: CDR1 SGDLS, CDR2 YYNGEE. The CDR3 loop spans 14 amino acids. V dropped 3 bases and J dropped 5 bases, with 14 bases sitting between them. This chain's CDR3 is CASSARGVGTEAFF. In nucleotides, the CDR3 is TGTGCCAGCAGCGCCAGGGGAGTGGGAACTGAAGCTTTCTTT. Looking up the rest from reference TRBV9 and TRBJ1-1 gives the full variable domain: DSGVTQTPKHLITATGQRVTLRCSPRSGDLSVYWYQQSLDQGLQFLIQYYNGEERAKGNILERFSAQQFPDLHSELNLSSLELGDSALYFCASSARGVGTEAFFGQGTRLTVV.

The chain links TRBV28 to TRBJ1-5; 8 positions agree with TRBD1. This CDR3 comprises 15 residues. CDR1 and CDR2 (germline): MDHEN, SYDVKM. V was pared by 5 bases and J by 6 bases, with 9 bases of the junction left unmatched. CDR3 DNA sequence: TGTGCCAGCAGTATCAGGGGGCTCGTGTTTCAGCCCCAGCATTTT. Its protein product is CASSIRGLVFQPQHF.

The chain couples TRBV19 to TRBJ2-7; 8 bases match TRBD2. V lost 7 bases to trimming and J lost 2 bases; unmatched junction nucleotides: 10. The CDR3 spans 15 residues. The V gene's germline CDR1 is LNHDA and CDR2 SQIVND (reference sequence). The CDR3 coding sequence is TGTGCCAGTAACCCTACTAGCGGAGGGCCCTACGAGCAGTACTTC. It specifies CASNPTSGGPYEQYF.

The chain carries TRBV7-6 and TRBJ1-1; D gene unclear. The CDR3 contains 17 residues. CDR1 is SGHVS, CDR2 FNYEAQ, per germline. Trimming left V 2 bases short and J 2 bases short, with 18 bases between. CDR3 region: CASSLIPKTGINTEAFF. The DNA for the CDR3 is TGTGCCAGCAGCTTAATCCCTAAGACCGGGATCAACACTGAAGCTTTCTTT.

This rearrangement joins TRBV19 to TRBJ1-3, with no clear D. V lost 2 bases and J 3 bases, leaving 11 bases between the germline ends. This CDR3 contains 15 residues. The V gene's germline CDR1 is LNHDA and CDR2 SQIVND (reference sequence). The CDR3, as DNA: TGTGCCAGTAGTATATCACGGGGAATTGGAAACACCATATATTTT. Translated: CASSISRGIGNTIYF.